This entry is about one T cell receptor (beta chain). This record belongs to a study of T cell changes during pregnancy in multiple sclerosis. The data were produced by immunoSEQ multiplex PCR, yet TCRdb's version contains in-frame clones alone and is incomplete. This table holds 40,000 to 60,000 clones, approximately 94% found once. The CDR3 is 14 amino acids. From germline, CDR1 is SGHDN and CDR2 FVKESK. The V end lost 7 bases, the J end lost 0 bases, and 11 bases lay between the germline ends. This chain connects TRBV14 to TRBJ2-3, with a possible D match to TRBD1 (6 bases). The material was CD4+ T cells from peripheral blood mononuclear cells, obtained in the third trimester of pregnancy. This receptor was identified in a female donor with multiple sclerosis, enrolled in a pregnancy study. The CDR3 loop is CASNHRVSTDTQYF. The CDR3 DNA reads as TGTGCCAGCAACCACAGGGTTAGCACAGATACGCAGTATTTT.